Sequencing of this T cell receptor (beta chain) was carried out in a study of CD8+CD57+ T cells in acquired aplastic anemia. The germline V gene has CDR1 SGHTA and CDR2 FQGNSA. V lost 4 bases, J lost 8 bases, and 12 bases stayed unmatched. The CDR3 is 15 amino acids. TCR beta VDJ and CDR3 were profiled, and genomic DNA was the template. TCRdb processed the reads anew with MiXCR; each CDR3 protein has one entry. The table has about 190,000 distinct CDR3 sequences, approximately 52% seen once. Sample: sorted CD4+, CD8+, or CD8+CD57+ T cells (not recorded which) from PBMCs. The chain links TRBV7-2 to TRBJ1-1; 8 bases are a match to TRBD1. This TCR derives from a human donor in good health, serving as a control. The CDR3: CASSWAGQDLREAFF. The DNA for the CDR3 is TGTGCCAGCAGCTGGGCGGGACAGGACCTAAGAGAAGCTTTCTTT.